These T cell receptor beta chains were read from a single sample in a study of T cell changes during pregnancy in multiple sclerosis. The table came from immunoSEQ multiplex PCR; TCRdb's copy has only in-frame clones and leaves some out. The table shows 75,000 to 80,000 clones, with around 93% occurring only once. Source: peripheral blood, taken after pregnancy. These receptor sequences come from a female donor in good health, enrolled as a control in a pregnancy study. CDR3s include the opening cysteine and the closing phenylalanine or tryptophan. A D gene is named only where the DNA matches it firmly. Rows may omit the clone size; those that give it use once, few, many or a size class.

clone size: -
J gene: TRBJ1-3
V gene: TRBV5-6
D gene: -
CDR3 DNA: TGTGCCAGCAGCTTGGAGAGGTCCTCTGGAAACACCATATATTTT
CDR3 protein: CASSLERSSGNTIYF

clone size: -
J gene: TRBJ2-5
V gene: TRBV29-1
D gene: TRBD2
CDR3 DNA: TGCAGCGTTGACCGGACTAGCGGGGGGGCGAGAGAGACCCAGTACTTC
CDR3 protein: CSVDRTSGGARETQYF

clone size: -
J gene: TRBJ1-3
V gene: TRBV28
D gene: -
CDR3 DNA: TGTGCCAGCAGTTTAACGGGCACGGGATCTGGAAACACCATATATTTT
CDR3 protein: CASSLTGTGSGNTIYF

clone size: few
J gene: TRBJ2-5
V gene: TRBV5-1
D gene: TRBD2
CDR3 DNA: TGCGCCAGCAGCTTGAGGGGACTAGGTGGATCTGGGTTAGAGACCCAGTACTTC
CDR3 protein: CASSLRGLGGSGLETQYF

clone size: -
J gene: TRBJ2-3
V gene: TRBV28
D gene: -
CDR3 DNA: TGTGCCAGCAGTTTCCGCGGGAGCACAGATACGCAGTATTTT
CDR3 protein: CASSFRGSTDTQYF

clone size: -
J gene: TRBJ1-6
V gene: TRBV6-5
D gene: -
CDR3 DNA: TGTGCCAGCAGTTCCGCGGTTTCACCCCTCCACTTT
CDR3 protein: CASSSAVSPLHF

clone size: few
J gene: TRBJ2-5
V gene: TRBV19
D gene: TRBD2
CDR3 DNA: TGTGCCAGTAGCACGGGACTAGCGGGGGGGCGTGAAGAGACCCAGTACTTC
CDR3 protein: CASSTGLAGGREETQYF

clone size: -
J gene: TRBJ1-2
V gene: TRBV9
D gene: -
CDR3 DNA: TGTGCCAGCACCGTCCTGGACAGTAACTATGGCTACACCTTC
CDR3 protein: CASTVLDSNYGYTF

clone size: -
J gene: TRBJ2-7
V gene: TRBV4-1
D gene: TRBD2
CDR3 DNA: TGCGCCAGCAGCCAAGTTGGGGGGGGCTCCTACGAGCAGTACTTC
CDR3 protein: CASSQVGGGSYEQYF

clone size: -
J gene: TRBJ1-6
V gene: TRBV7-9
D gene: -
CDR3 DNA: TGTGCCAGCAGTCAGACCTATAATTCACCCCTCCACTTT
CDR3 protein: CASSQTYNSPLHF

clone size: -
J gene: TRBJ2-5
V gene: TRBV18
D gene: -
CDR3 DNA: TGTGCCAGCTCACCACCGGATCCGAGGGAGACCCAGTACTTC
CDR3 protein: CASSPPDPRETQYF

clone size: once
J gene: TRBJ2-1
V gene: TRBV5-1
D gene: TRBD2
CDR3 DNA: TGCGCCAGCAGCCCGCCTGGGACTAGCGGGGCCCATGAGCAGTTCTTC
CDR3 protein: CASSPPGTSGAHEQFF